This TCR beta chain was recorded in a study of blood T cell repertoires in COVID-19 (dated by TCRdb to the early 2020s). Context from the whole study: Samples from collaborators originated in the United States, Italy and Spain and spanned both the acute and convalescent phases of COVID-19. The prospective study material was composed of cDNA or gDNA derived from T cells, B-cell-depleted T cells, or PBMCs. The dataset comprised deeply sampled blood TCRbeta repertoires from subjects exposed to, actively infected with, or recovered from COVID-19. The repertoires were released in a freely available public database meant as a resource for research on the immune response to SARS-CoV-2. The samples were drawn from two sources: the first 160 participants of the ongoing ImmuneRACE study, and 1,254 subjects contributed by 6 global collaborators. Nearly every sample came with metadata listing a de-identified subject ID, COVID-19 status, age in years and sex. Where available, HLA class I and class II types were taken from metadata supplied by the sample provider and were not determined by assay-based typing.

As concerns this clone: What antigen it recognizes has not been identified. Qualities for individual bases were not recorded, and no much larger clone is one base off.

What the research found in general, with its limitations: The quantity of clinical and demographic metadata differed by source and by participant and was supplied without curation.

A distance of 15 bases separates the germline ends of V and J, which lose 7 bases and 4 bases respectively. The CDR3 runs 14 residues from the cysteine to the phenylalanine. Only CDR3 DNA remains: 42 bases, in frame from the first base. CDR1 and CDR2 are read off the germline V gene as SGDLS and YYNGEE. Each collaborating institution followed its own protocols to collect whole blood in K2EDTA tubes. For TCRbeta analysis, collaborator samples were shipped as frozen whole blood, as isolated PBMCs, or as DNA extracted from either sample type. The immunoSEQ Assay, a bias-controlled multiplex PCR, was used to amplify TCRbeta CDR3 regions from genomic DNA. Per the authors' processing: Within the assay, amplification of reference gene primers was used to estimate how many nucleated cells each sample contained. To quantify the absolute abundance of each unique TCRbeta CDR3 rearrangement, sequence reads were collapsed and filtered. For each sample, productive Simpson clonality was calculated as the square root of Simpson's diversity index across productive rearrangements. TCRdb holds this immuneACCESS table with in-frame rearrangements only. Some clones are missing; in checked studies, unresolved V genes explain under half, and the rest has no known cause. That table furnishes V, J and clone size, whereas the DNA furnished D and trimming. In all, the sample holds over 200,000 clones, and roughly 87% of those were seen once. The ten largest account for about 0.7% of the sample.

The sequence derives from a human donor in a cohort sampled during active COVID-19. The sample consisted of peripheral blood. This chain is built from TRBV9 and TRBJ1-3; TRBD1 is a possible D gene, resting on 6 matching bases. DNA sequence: TGTGCCAGCTGTACAGGGTCGTCGGGAAACACCATATATTTT. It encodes CASCTGSSGNTIYF.